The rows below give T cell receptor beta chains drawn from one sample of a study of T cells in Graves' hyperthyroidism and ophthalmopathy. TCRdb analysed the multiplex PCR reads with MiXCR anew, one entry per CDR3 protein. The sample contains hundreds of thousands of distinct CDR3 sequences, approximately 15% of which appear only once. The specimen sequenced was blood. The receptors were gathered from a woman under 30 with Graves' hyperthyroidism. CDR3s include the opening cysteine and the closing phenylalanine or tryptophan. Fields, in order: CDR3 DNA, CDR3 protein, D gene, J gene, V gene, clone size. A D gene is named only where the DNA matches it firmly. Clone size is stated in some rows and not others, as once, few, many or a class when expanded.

TGTGCCAGTACTGATGGAGGATCTGGGGCCAACGTCCTGACTTTC CASTDGGSGANVLTF - TRBJ2-6 TRBV19 once
TGTGCCACCAAGCAAGCCGGGACAGGGAGCTATGGCTACACCTTC CATKQAGTGSYGYTF TRBD1 TRBJ1-2 TRBV7-9 -
TGTGCCAGCAGCTTAGAGGCGGGATCCTCCTACAATGAGCAGCTCTTC CASSLEAGSSYNEQLF - TRBJ2-1 TRBV7-2 -
TGCGCCAGCAGCTTGGCGGCCTACAATGAGCAGTTCTTC CASSLAAYNEQFF - TRBJ2-1 TRBV7-9 many
TGTGCCAGCAGCCAAGTACGGGGCAGGGGACTACCTTACGAGCAGTACTTC CASSQVRGRGLPYEQYF - TRBJ2-7 TRBV3-1 -
TGCAGCGTTGGGGGCCCTAGCCATGAGCAGTTCTTC CSVGGPSHEQFF - TRBJ2-1 TRBV29-1 few
TGTGCTAGTGCCGCCTTCTTAGCGACCGATTACAATGAGCAGTTCTTC CASAAFLATDYNEQFF - TRBJ2-1 TRBV12-5 -
TGTGCCAGCAGTTTGGCCTCGGGGCAAACGGAGACCCAGTACTTC CASSLASGQTETQYF - TRBJ2-5 TRBV12-3/TRBV12-4 many
TGTGCCAGCAGTGGGGTAGCGGGAGTTTACAATGAGCAGTTCTTC CASSGVAGVYNEQFF TRBD2 TRBJ2-1 TRBV6-1 -
TGTGCCAGCAGTAGACGGACAGGGGGCGGCCAAGCTTTCTTT CASSRRTGGGQAFF TRBD1 TRBJ1-1 TRBV12-3/TRBV12-4 -
TGCAGCGTTCTTGGGACACTTAACACCGGGGAGCTGTTTTTT CSVLGTLNTGELFF - TRBJ2-2 TRBV29-1 -
TGTGCCAGCTCACCACCCGGGACAGGGAATCAGCCCCAGCATTTT CASSPPGTGNQPQHF TRBD1 TRBJ1-5 TRBV18 many
TGTGCCAGCAGCCGCCTGACAGTCAACCTTTACAATGAGCAGTTCTTC CASSRLTVNLYNEQFF - TRBJ2-1 TRBV7-2 few
TGCAGTGCTAGAGATTATGCAGGGGGCGACCCACCCCAGCATTTT CSARDYAGGDPPQHF TRBD1 TRBJ1-5 TRBV20-1 -
TGTGCCAGCAGTTTACGCCAGGGGGCTGTCACTGAAGCTTTCTTT CASSLRQGAVTEAFF TRBD1 TRBJ1-1 TRBV12-3/TRBV12-4 -
TGTGCTAGTGGTTTGGTCCTAGGAGGACAGGAAAATTCACCCCTCCACTTT CASGLVLGGQENSPLHF TRBD1 TRBJ1-6 TRBV12-5 many
TGTGCCAACGGGCCTCTAATTGGAGACATTCAGTACTTC CANGPLIGDIQYF - TRBJ2-4 TRBV6-2/TRBV6-3 once
TGTGCCAGCAGTTACGGTAGGTGGAGGGGGAACACTGAAGCTTTCTTT CASSYGRWRGNTEAFF - TRBJ1-1 TRBV6-2/TRBV6-3 many
TGCAGTGCTGCCCAGGGAACTAATGAAAAACTGTTTTTT CSAAQGTNEKLFF - TRBJ1-4 TRBV20-1 many
TGTGCCAGCAGCCCACTAGGGACTTTTATTTACGAGCAGTACTTC CASSPLGTFIYEQYF - TRBJ2-7 TRBV14 -
TGCAGTGTCCTTCTAGCGGCAGTTGCAGATACGCAGTATTTT CSVLLAAVADTQYF TRBD2 TRBJ2-3 TRBV20-1 many
TGTGCCAGCAGCTTAGTTTGGGGGGGTTCCTACAATGAGCAGTTCTTC CASSLVWGGSYNEQFF TRBD2 TRBJ2-1 TRBV7-6 -
TGCGCCAGCAGCTTGGTAGTCCAGGGGGAGGTGCGGGGAGCTTTCTTT CASSLVVQGEVRGAFF TRBD1 TRBJ1-1 TRBV5-1 -
TGCGCCAGCAGCCAAACAGGGTTTGAAGCTTTCTTT CASSQTGFEAFF - TRBJ1-1 TRBV4-1 many
TGTGCCAGCAGTTATCTCGGTATGAACACTGAAGCTTTCTTT CASSYLGMNTEAFF - TRBJ1-1 TRBV28 many
TGCGCCAGCAGCACCCACCGTGGGACTAGCGGGGGAAAAGAGACCCAGTACTTC CASSTHRGTSGGKETQYF TRBD2 TRBJ2-5 TRBV10-2 -